Each of the 8 T cell receptor beta chains below was sequenced from the same sample in a study of blood T cell repertoires in COVID-19. The method was immunoSEQ multiplex PCR; TCRdb's version includes in-frame clones alone and lacks a portion of them. The sample has roughly 150,000 clones, 85% seen once. Sequenced material: peripheral blood. The receptors originated from an older woman with COVID-19, enrolled during active disease.

The genes are TRBV4-1 and TRBJ1-1; weak D call: TRBD1 (5 bases). The CDR3 runs 16 residues. The ends were cut back, 1 base at V and 1 base at J, with 13 bases in the middle. Germline V gives CDR1 MGHRA, CDR2 YSYEKL. Written as DNA, the CDR3 is TGCGCCAGCAGCCAAGGGCAGGGAGGGTGGAACACTGAAGCTTTCTTT. Translation: CASSQGQGGWNTEAFF.

This chain joins TRBV19 and TRBJ2-2; D may be TRBD1 (5 bases). Trimming removed 3 bases at V and 6 bases at J, with 14 bases between. CDR1 and CDR2 from the germline V gene are LNHDA and SQIVND (reference sequence). This CDR3 is built from 15 residues. CDR3 residues: CASSMGGQGSGELFF. The CDR3 coding sequence is TGTGCCAGTAGTATGGGTGGGCAGGGCTCCGGGGAGCTGTTTTTT.

The chain combines TRBV4-2 with TRBJ1-2; 7 nucleotides match TRBD1. In germline, CDR1 is LGHNA, CDR2 YNFKEQ. This CDR3 comprises 14 residues. Losses at the gene ends were 3 bases for V and 7 bases for J; bases not matched to a gene: 8. DNA for the CDR3: TGTGCCAGCAGCCAGACAGCAGGGGGTGGTGGCTACACCTTC. It specifies CASSQTAGGGGYTF.

This clone was recorded once. The chain employs TRBV29-1 and TRBJ1-2; perhaps TRBD1 as D (5 bases). The CDR3 has 11 amino acids. CDR1 and CDR2 (germline): SQVTM, ANQGSEA. The CDR3 sequence is CTISRDYGYTF. DNA of the CDR3: TGCACCATCTCCAGGGACTATGGCTACACCTTC.

The chain recombines TRBV25-1 with TRBJ1-4; 10 bases line up with TRBD1. With V trimmed by 1 base and J by 4 bases, 3 bases remained unmatched. Germline V gene lookup returns CDR1 MGHDK and CDR2 SYGVNS. This CDR3 is 16 amino acids long. The CDR3 nucleotides read TGTGCCAGCAGTGAATTTGGGACAGGGGTTAATGAAAAACTGTTTTTT. As protein: CASSEFGTGVNEKLFF.

The chain recombines TRBV24-1 with TRBJ1-2; 8 positions match TRBD1. The ends lost 3 bases at V and 8 bases at J; junction bases unmatched: 10. This CDR3 has 15 residues. Germline-derived CDR1 and CDR2 are KGHDR and SFDVKD. The CDR3 coding sequence is TGTGCCACCAGTGATCCCAAGACAGGGGAAGGCGGCTACACCTTC. Translated, it gives CATSDPKTGEGGYTF.

The count of this clone is one. The chain combines TRBV27 with TRBJ1-4; TRBD1 matches 9 bases. V was pared by 6 bases and J by 8 bases, with 10 bases of the junction left unmatched. This CDR3 comprises 15 residues. Germline values: CDR1 MNHEY, CDR2 SMNVEV (reference sequence). The CDR3 loop reads CASRSPGTGLEKLFF. CDR3 DNA: TGTGCCAGCAGGTCTCCCGGGACAGGGCTCGAAAAACTGTTTTTT. Looking up the rest from reference TRBV27 and TRBJ1-4 gives the full variable domain: EAQVTQNPRYLITVTGKKLTVTCSQNMNHEYMSWYRQDPGLGLRQIYYSMNVEVTDKGDVPEGYKVSRKEKRNFPLILESPSPNQTSLYFCASRSPGTGLEKLFFGSGTQLSVL.

The CDR3 DNA follows: TGTGCCAGCAGCTTCCCGACAGGGTCCAATTCACCCCTCCACTTT. Encoded protein: CASSFPTGSNSPLHF. This chain uses TRBV5-6 with TRBJ1-6; 7 positions match TRBD1. The length of the CDR3 is 15 residues. V lost 2 bases to trimming and J lost 7 bases; unmatched junction nucleotides: 6. Germline assignment: CDR1 SGHDT and CDR2 YYEEEE.